This T cell receptor (beta chain) was identified in a study of early T cells in non-severe SARS-CoV-2 infection. The J segment lost 6 bases and the V segment lost 4 bases, leaving 12 bases of the junction unmatched. This CDR3 has 15 amino acids. Germline assignment: CDR1 SGHRS and CDR2 YFSETQ. TCRdb recomputed calls from the 5' RACE reads with MiXCR, one row per CDR3 protein. This sample has around 61,000 distinct CDR3 sequences, with less than 15% found just once. This clonotype was seen only a few times. This clonotype was sampled from an adult who was a healthcare worker with PCR-confirmed SARS-CoV-2 infection or an uninfected control (not recorded which). The sample was whole blood, taken at baseline. This chain connects TRBV5-1 to TRBJ1-2; TRBD1 matches at 7 bases. CDR3 residues: CASSRGGAFYNGYTF. DNA for the CDR3: TGCGCCAGCAGCCGAGGGGGCGCTTTTTATAATGGCTACACCTTC.